The 20 T cell receptor beta chains listed next were all sequenced from one sample in a study of T cells in Graves' hyperthyroidism and ophthalmopathy. The source material, RNA transcripts, was used to amplify TCR beta CDR3 regions. The HTBI primer set served for first-round RT-PCR of the TCR CDR3. TCRdb passed the multiplex PCR reads through MiXCR, listing each CDR3 protein once. The sample lists about 380,000 distinct CDR3 sequences; roughly 15% were seen once. The source material was blood. These receptors all come from a woman in her 30s with Graves' ophthalmopathy.

This clonotype was seen many times. J is TRBJ2-7 and V is TRBV20-1, with 9 bases that match TRBD1. The germline CDR1 and CDR2 sequences are DFQATT and SNEGSKA (reference sequence). The CDR3 spans 16 residues. With V trimmed by 6 bases and J by 2 bases, 14 bases remained unmatched. This CDR3 reads CSAHSSGTGNAYEQYF. The CDR3 DNA reads as TGCAGTGCCCATTCCTCCGGGACAGGGAACGCCTACGAGCAGTACTTC.

Many counts were recorded for this clonotype. The chain combines TRBV11-1 with TRBJ2-7; D is uncertain. Germline V gene lookup returns CDR1 SGHAT and CDR2 FQDESV (reference sequence). Trimming left V 5 bases short and J 6 bases short, with 26 bases between. This CDR3 region has 17 residues. CDR3 in amino acids: CASSHPGSVGRPSEQYF. The CDR3, as DNA: TGTGCCAGCAGCCACCCCGGGTCTGTGGGCCGTCCCTCCGAGCAGTACTTC.

Concerning this clonotype: Relative to the germline gene, one junction end is altered; a read error may explain this. The chain couples TRBV3-1 to TRBJ1-4; D remains unclear. CDR3 length equals 14 residues. In germline, CDR1 is LGHDT, CDR2 YNNKEL (reference sequence). The CDR3 region has the DNA TGTGCCGGCAGGCAAGCAGGAGCCAGTGAAAAACTGTTTTTT. It translates to CAGRQAGASEKLFF.

This clonotype was seen a handful of times. The chain carries TRBV19 and TRBJ2-3; 12 bases match TRBD1. V shed 0 bases and J 0 bases; nucleotides not matched to a gene: 13. Germline CDR1 LNHDA, CDR2 SQIVND (reference sequence). This CDR3 spans 21 amino acids. This CDR3 reads CASSIDSRGTGGYSSTDTQYF. DNA for the CDR3: TGTGCCAGTAGTATAGATTCACGCGGGACAGGGGGCTATTCTAGCACAGATACGCAGTATTTT.

This clonotype appeared many times. The rearrangement uses TRBV30 and TRBJ2-7; 10 bases map to TRBD1. CDR1 and CDR2 from the germline V gene are GTSNPN and SVGIG (reference sequence). The trim removed 0 bases at V and 4 bases at J, leaving 9 bases unmatched. The CDR3 runs to 16 residues. The CDR3 bases are TGTGCCTGGAGTGTACCCTCGGGACAGGGGTCTTACGAGCAGTACTTC. Translated: CAWSVPSGQGSYEQYF.

This clonotype was found many times. The V and J genes are TRBV7-8 and TRBJ2-1; 8 bases are a match to TRBD1. Unmatched junction bases numbered 2, after V lost 2 bases and J lost 2 bases. CDR1 and CDR2 (germline): SGHVS, FQNEAQ. The CDR3 covers 15 residues. Written as DNA, the CDR3 is TGTGCCAGCAGCTTACTGGACAGGGCCTACAATGAGCAGTTCTTC. Its translation: CASSLLDRAYNEQFF.

This clonotype was observed many times. V is TRBV18 and J is TRBJ2-3; TRBD1 agrees at 9 bases. Germline V gene sequence: CDR1 KGHSH, CDR2 LQKENI. The CDR3 loop spans 15 amino acids. The V gene end was trimmed by 3 bases and the J gene end by 6 bases; junction bases not matched to a gene: 7. CDR3 sequence: CASSPRDRVLDTQYF. As DNA, the CDR3 is TGTGCCAGCTCACCTCGGGACAGGGTGCTGGATACGCAGTATTTT.

Many counts were recorded for this clonotype. This CDR3 reads CASSLDFGANVLTF. CDR3 sequence (DNA): TGTGCCAGCAGTCTCGACTTTGGGGCCAACGTCCTGACTTTC. The chain combines TRBV28 with TRBJ2-6, with unresolved D. This CDR3 is 14 amino acids long. Trimming shortened V by 5 bases and J by 3 bases, and 8 bases separated the two germline ends. Germline V lookup: CDR1 MDHEN, CDR2 SYDVKM.

This clonotype was found a few times. This chain links TRBV14 with TRBJ2-2; unclear D gene. V lost 4 bases to trimming and J lost 0 bases, with 9 bases between them. The CDR3 has 15 residues. The germline V gene has CDR1 SGHDN and CDR2 FVKESK. CDR3 coding DNA: TGTGCCAGCAGCCTCATCGGAGCGAACACCGGGGAGCTGTTTTTT. Residues: CASSLIGANTGELFF.

Many counts were recorded for this clonotype. V is TRBV18 and J is TRBJ1-4, with D perhaps TRBD1 (6 bases). The V gene lost 4 bases and the J gene lost 0 bases, with 9 bases spanning the gap. The CDR3 runs to 15 residues. CDR1 KGHSH and CDR2 LQKENI come from the germline V gene. The CDR3 is CASSQRQATNEKLFF. CDR3 nucleotide sequence: TGTGCCAGCTCACAACGACAGGCAACTAATGAAAAACTGTTTTTT. Looking up the rest from reference TRBV18 and TRBJ1-4 gives the full variable domain: NAGVMQNPRHLVRRRGQEARLRCSPMKGHSHVYWYRQLPEEGLKFMVYLQKENIIDESGMPKERFSAEFPKEGPSILRIQQVVRGDSAAYFCASSQRQATNEKLFFGSGTQLSVL.

At least ten counts were recorded for this clonotype. The V gene is TRBV20-1, the J gene TRBJ2-3, with 7 bases identical to TRBD2. The trim removed 6 bases at V and 2 bases at J, leaving 17 bases unmatched. The CDR3 has 17 residues. Germline assignment: CDR1 DFQATT and CDR2 SNEGSKA (reference sequence). CDR3 coding DNA: TGCAGTGCATCAGGCCCTTTCTTGGCGGGGGACACAGATACGCAGTATTTT. This sequence encodes CSASGPFLAGDTDTQYF.

This clonotype was found many times. Compared with germline, one end of the junction differs, possibly owing to a read error. The chain joins TRBV7-7 to TRBJ2-5, with D hard to call. The CDR3 is made up of 14 amino acids. CDR1 is SSHAT, CDR2 FNYEAQ, per germline (reference sequence). CDR3 region: CASSFGISQETQYF. CDR3 DNA: TGTGCTAGCAGCTTCGGCATCTCCCAAGAGACCCAGTACTTC.

Ten or more counts support this clonotype. V and J are TRBV18 and TRBJ2-5, with 8 bases lining up with TRBD2. The germline gives CDR1 KGHSH, CDR2 LQKENI. The CDR3 consists of 16 residues. Trimming removed 1 base from V and 1 base from J; junction bases left unmatched: 5. The DNA for the CDR3 is TGTGCCAGCTCACCACTACTAGCGGCAACCCAAGAGACCCAGTACTTC. As protein: CASSPLLAATQETQYF.

The V gene is TRBV6-9, the J gene TRBJ1-3; D not resolved. Trimming left V 3 bases short and J 0 bases short, with 12 bases between. The CDR3 spans 16 residues. Germline lookup yields CDR1 MNHGY and CDR2 SVAAGI. The CDR3 DNA reads as TGTGCCAGCAGTTACTTAGTGGGGTACTCTGGAAACACCATATATTTT. This gives the protein CASSYLVGYSGNTIYF.

About this clonotype itself: This clone may be a read error of a much larger clone one base away. The V and J genes are TRBV3-1 and TRBJ2-5, with D possibly TRBD2 on 5 matching bases. The CDR3 contains 13 residues. Germline values: CDR1 LGHDT, CDR2 YNNKEL (reference sequence). Trimming took 7 bases from V and 6 from J, leaving 15 bases between them. CDR3: CASIKAEVKTQYF. DNA for the CDR3: TGTGCCAGCATTAAAGCGGAAGTAAAGACCCAGTACTTC.

The chain couples TRBV20-1 to TRBJ1-1; tentatively, D is TRBD1 (6 bases). CDR3 length equals 13 residues. Trimming left V 0 bases short and J 5 bases short, with 10 bases between. Germline V CDR1 and CDR2: DFQATT, SNEGSKA (reference sequence). DNA for the CDR3: TGCAGTGCTAGAGATCACAGGGTTACTGAAGCTTTCTTT. It specifies CSARDHRVTEAFF.

The sample holds a few counts of this clonotype. The chain uses TRBV24-1 and TRBJ1-3; tentatively, D is TRBD1 (5 bases). CDR3 length: 13 residues. Germline CDR1 is KGHDR and CDR2 is SFDVKD. The V end lost 7 bases, the J end lost 7 bases, and 13 bases lay between the germline ends. The DNA of the CDR3 is TGTGCCACCAGCGACAGTAATAGTAACACCATATATTTT. This gives the protein CATSDSNSNTIYF.

Remarks on this clonotype: This clone may be a read error of a much larger clone one base away. The gene calls are TRBV27 and TRBJ1-6; the D gene is possibly TRBD1 (6 bases). Germline values: CDR1 MNHEY, CDR2 SMNVEV (reference sequence). CDR3 length: 17 residues. Trimming cost V 1 base and J 11 bases, with 21 bases left between them. CDR3 in amino acids: CASSLWNRAALDPPLHF. The CDR3 nucleotides read TGTGCCAGCAGTTTATGGAACAGGGCAGCCTTGGATCCACCCCTCCACTTT.

This clonotype was seen ten or more times. This chain connects TRBV29-1 to TRBJ1-5; TRBD1 is a possible D gene (5 bases). Germline V gene lookup returns CDR1 SQVTM and CDR2 ANQGSEA. This CDR3 spans 12 amino acids. V lost 4 bases and J 5 bases, leaving 9 bases between the germline ends. In nucleotides, the CDR3 is TGCAGCGTTGGGGCAGGGTATCAGCCCCAGCATTTT. It translates to CSVGAGYQPQHF.

This clonotype was seen repeatedly, ten times or more. This sequence joins TRBV20-1 and TRBJ1-5; possibly TRBD1 for D (5 bases). The CDR3 spans 13 residues. V lost 4 bases to trimming and J lost 3 bases, with 10 bases between them. Germline-derived CDR1 and CDR2 are DFQATT and SNEGSKA (reference sequence). This chain's CDR3 is CSANTGANQPQHF. CDR3 nucleotides: TGCAGTGCTAATACAGGTGCCAATCAGCCCCAGCATTTT.